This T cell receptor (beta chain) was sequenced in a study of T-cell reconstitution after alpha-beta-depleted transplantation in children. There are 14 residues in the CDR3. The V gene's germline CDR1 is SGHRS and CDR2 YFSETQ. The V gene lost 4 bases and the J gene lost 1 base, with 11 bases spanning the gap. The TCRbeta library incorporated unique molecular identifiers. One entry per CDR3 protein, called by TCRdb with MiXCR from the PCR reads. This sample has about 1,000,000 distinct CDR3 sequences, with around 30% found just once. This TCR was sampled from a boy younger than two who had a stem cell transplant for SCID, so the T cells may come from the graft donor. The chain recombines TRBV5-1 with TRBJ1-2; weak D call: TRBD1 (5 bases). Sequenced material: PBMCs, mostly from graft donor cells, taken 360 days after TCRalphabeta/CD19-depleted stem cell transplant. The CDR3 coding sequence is TGCGCCAGCAGCCAGACGACAGTTAACTATGGCTACACCTTC. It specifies CASSQTTVNYGYTF.